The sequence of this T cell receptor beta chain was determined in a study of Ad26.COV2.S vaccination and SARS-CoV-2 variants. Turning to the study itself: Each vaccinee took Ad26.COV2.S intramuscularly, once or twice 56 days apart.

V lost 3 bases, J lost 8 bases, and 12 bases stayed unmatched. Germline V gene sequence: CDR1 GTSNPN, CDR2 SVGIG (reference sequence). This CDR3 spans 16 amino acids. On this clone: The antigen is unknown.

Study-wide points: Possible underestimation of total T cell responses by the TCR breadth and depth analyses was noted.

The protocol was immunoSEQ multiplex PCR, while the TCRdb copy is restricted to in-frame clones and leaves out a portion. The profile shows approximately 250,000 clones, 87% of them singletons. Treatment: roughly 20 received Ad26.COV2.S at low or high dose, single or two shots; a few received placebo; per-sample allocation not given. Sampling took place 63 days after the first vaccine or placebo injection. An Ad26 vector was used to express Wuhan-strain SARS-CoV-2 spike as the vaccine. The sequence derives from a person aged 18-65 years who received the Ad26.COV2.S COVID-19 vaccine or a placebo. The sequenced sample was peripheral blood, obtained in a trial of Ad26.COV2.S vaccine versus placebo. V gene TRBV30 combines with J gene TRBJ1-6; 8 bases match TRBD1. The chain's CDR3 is CAWRHLGQGYDSPLHF. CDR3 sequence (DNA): TGTGCCTGGAGGCATCTCGGACAGGGTTACGATTCACCCCTCCACTTT.